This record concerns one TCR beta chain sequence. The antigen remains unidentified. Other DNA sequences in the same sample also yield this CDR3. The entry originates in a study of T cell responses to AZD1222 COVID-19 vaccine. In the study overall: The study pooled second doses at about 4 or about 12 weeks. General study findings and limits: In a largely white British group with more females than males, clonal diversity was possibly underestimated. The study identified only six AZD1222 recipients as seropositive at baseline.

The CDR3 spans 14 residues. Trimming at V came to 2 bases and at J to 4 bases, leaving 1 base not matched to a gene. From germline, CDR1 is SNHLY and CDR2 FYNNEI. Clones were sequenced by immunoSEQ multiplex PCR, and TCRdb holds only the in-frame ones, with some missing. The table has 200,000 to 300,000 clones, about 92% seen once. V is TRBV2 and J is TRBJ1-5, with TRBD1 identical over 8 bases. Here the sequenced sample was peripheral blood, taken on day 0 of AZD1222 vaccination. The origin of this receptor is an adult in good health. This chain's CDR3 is CASSERTGNQPQHF. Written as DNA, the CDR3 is TGTGCCAGCAGTGAACGGACAGGGAATCAGCCCCAGCATTTT. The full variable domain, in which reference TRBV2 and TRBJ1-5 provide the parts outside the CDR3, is EPEVTQTPSHQVTQMGQEVILRCVPISNHLYFYWYRQILGQKVEFLVSFYNNEISEKSEIFDDQFSVERPDGSNFTLKIRSTKLEDSAMYFCASSERTGNQPQHFGDGTRLSIL.